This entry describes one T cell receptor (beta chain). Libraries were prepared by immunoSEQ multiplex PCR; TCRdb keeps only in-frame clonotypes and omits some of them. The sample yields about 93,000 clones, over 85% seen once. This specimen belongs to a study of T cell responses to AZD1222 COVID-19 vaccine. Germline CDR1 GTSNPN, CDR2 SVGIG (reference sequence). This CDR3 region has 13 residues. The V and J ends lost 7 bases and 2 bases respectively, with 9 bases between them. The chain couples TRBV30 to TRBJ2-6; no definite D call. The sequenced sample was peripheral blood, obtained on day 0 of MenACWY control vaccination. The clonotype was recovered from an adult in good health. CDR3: CASVWAGANVLTF. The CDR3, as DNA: TGTGCCTCGGTGTGGGCTGGGGCCAACGTCCTGACTTTC.